The 3 T cell receptor beta chains in this list originate from one sample, sequenced in a study of identical twins. TCRdb passed the 5' RACE reads through MiXCR, listing each CDR3 protein once. Of about 240,000 distinct CDR3 sequences in the sample, roughly 10% are singletons; the top ten hold 10%. Sequencing was carried out using memory T cells sorted from blood. Receptor source: a man in his forties or fifties in good health.

This clonotype was observed many times. J is TRBJ2-5 and V is TRBV2, with 8 nucleotides matching TRBD2. CDR3 length: 15 amino acids. Germline V CDR1 and CDR2: SNHLY, FYNNEI. V gave up 3 bases and J gave up 2 bases; unmatched junction bases: 5. The CDR3 loop is CASSEMAGGQETQYF. DNA for the CDR3: TGTGCCAGCAGTGAGATGGCGGGGGGTCAAGAGACCCAGTACTTC.

This clonotype was recorded at least ten times. The chain is built from TRBV4-1 and TRBJ2-3; the match to TRBD2 covers 15 bases. V was clipped by 0 bases and J by 2 bases; unmatched bases: 9. In germline, CDR1 is MGHRA, CDR2 YSYEKL. The CDR3 runs 20 residues. CDR3: CASSQDRGLAGGKDTDTQYF. The CDR3, as DNA: TGCGCCAGCAGCCAAGATCGTGGACTAGCGGGGGGGAAAGACACAGATACGCAGTATTTT.

This clonotype was counted many times. CDR3 nucleotides: TGCAGTGCTAGAGCACGGACAGGGGGTTTCTACGAGCAGTACTTC. Encoded protein: CSARARTGGFYEQYF. The V and J genes are TRBV20-1 and TRBJ2-7; 10 nucleotides line up with TRBD1. Trimming cost V 1 base and J 3 bases; bases outside gene matches: 6. CDR3 length: 15 amino acids. Germline V CDR1 and CDR2: DFQATT, SNEGSKA (reference sequence).